This entry describes one T cell receptor beta chain. Its antigen remains undetermined. The input lacks base qualities; no much larger clone sits a single base away. This record comes from a study of blood T cell repertoires in COVID-19 (TCRdb year 2020). Regarding the research as a whole: Samples from collaborators originated in the United States, Italy and Spain and spanned both the acute and convalescent phases of COVID-19. The material from the prospective study consisted of cDNA or gDNA derived from T cells, B-cell-depleted T cells, or PBMCs. Deeply sampled blood TCRbeta repertoires from subjects exposed to, actively infected with, or recovered from COVID-19 were included in the dataset. The repertoires were released in a freely available public database meant as a resource for research on the immune response to SARS-CoV-2. Samples came from the ongoing ImmuneRACE study (first 160 participants) plus 1,254 subjects from 6 global collaborators. A de-identified subject ID, COVID-19 status, age in years and sex were almost always included in the sample metadata. Where available, HLA class I and class II types were taken from metadata supplied by the sample provider and were not determined by assay-based typing.

The immunoSEQ Assay, a bias-controlled multiplex PCR, was used to amplify TCRbeta CDR3 regions from genomic DNA. The original pipeline was this. The number of nucleated cells in each sample was estimated by amplification of reference gene primers within the assay. To quantify the absolute abundance of each unique TCRbeta CDR3 rearrangement, sequence reads were collapsed and filtered. For each sample, productive Simpson clonality was calculated as the square root of Simpson's diversity index across productive rearrangements. Sourced from immuneACCESS, this table was stored by TCRdb with only in-frame sequences that have V and J called. A share of the clones is absent; for the studies checked, an unresolved V gene accounts for under half, and the remainder has no known explanation. From that table come the V and J calls and clone size; the DNA was used to work out D and trimming. The table for this sample lists approximately 250,000 clones; about 89% of them were counted only once. Of the sample, roughly 8.5% falls within the top ten clones.

The investigation overall reported the following: Clinical and demographic metadata were provided uncurated, with the amount varying by source and participant.

The trim is 3 bases for V and 3 bases for J, with a gap of 12 bases between the germline ends. The CDR3, from cysteine to phenylalanine, totals 14 residues. Kept here is only the CDR3 DNA, which spans 42 bases and is read in frame from base 1. CDR1 and CDR2 are read off the germline V gene as SGHDT and YYEEEE. The collaborating institutions used their own protocols to collect whole blood in K2EDTA tubes. For TCRbeta analysis, collaborators shipped samples in one of three forms: frozen whole blood, isolated PBMCs, or DNA extracted from either of those sample types. The material sequenced was peripheral blood. The rearrangement joined TRBV5-6 to TRBJ1-1; TRBD1 is a weak D gene call, 5 bases matching. The clonotype originates from a man in his forties with active or convalescent COVID-19. The DNA sequence is given as TGTGCCAGCAGCTGGGGCGTCGGTTACACTGAAGCTTTCTTT. Its protein product is CASSWGVGYTEAFF.